This T cell receptor (beta chain) was identified in a study of regulatory T cells in long-lasting Graves disease. Libraries of TCR beta came from iRepertoire HTBI primers plus Arm-PCR of CDR3 regions. TCRdb re-analysed the multiplex PCR reads in MiXCR, keeping a single row per CDR3 protein. The sample contains 350,000 to 500,000 distinct CDR3 sequences, about 14% of which appear only once. This clonotype was observed at least ten times. Its specificity is unknown. Study observations and caveats: Persistent disease was characterized by preferential usage of TRBV28, TRBJ1-2 and TRBJ2-5. Rather than thyroid tissue, only peripheral blood underwent study.

CDR1 SGHRS and CDR2 YFSETQ come from the germline V gene. The V segment lost 0 bases and the J segment 2 bases; nucleotides outside the gene matches: 2. This CDR3 spans 15 amino acids. Time point here: newly diagnosed GD, antithyroid drugs for less than 3 months. PBMCs provided the RNA from which the TCR library was made. The same specimen was also included in a second study, on T cells in Graves' hyperthyroidism and ophthalmopathy.

The chain has TRBV5-1 and TRBJ1-2; 9 bases align to TRBD1. The source of this sequence is a woman between 50 and 59 years old with Graves disease. The specimen comprised peripheral blood mononuclear cells (PBMCs), sampled at new diagnosis, from a patient treated with antithyroid drugs. The CDR3 DNA is TGCGCCAGCAGCTTGGGCGGGACAGGGAACTATGGCTACACCTTC. This gives the protein CASSLGGTGNYGYTF.